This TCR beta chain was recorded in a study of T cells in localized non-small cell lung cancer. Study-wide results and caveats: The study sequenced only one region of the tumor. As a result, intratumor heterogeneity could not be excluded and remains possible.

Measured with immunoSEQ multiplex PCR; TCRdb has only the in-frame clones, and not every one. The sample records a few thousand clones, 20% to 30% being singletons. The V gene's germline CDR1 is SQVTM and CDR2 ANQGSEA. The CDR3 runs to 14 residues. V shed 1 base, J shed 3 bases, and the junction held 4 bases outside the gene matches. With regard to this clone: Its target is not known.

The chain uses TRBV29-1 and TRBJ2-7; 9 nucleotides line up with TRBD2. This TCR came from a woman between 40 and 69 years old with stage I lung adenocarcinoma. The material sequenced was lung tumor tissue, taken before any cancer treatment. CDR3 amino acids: CSVEVSGRVYEQYF. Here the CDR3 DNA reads TGCAGCGTTGAAGTTAGCGGGAGAGTCTACGAGCAGTACTTC.